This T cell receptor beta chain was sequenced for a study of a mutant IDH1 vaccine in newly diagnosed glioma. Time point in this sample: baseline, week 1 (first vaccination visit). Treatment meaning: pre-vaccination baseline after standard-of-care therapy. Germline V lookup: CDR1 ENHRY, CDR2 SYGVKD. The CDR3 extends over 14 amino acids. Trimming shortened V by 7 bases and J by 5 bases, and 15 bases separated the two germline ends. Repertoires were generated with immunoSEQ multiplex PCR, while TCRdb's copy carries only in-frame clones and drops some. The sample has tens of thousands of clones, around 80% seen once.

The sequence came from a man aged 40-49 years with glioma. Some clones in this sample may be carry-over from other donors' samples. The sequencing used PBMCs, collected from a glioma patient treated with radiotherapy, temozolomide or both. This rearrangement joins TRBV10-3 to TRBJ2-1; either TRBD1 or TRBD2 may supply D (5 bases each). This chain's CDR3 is CAIISGQIDNEQFF. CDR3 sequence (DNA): TGTGCCATCATCAGCGGACAAATTGACAATGAGCAGTTCTTC.